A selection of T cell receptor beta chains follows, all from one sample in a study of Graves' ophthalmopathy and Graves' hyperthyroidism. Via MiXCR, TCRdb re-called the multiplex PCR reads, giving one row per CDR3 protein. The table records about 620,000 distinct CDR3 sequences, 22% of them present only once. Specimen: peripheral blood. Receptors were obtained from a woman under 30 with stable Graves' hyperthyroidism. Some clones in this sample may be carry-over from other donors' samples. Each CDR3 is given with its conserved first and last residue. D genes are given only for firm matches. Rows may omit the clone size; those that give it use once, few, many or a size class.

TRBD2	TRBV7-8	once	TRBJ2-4	TGTGCCAGCAGCTTAGGGCTAGCGGCAAACATTCAGTACTTC	CASSLGLAANIQYF
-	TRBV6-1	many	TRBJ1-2	TGTGCCAGCAGCCAAGCCCCTCAGGGAGGTATGGGCTATGGCTACACCTTC	CASSQAPQGGMGYGYTF
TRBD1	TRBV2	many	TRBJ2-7	TGTGCCAGCAGCGCCGGGACAGGAGCCTACGAGCAGTACTTC	CASSAGTGAYEQYF
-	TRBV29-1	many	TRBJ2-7	TGCAGCGTTGAACTAGCTGGATACGAGCAGTACTTC	CSVELAGYEQYF
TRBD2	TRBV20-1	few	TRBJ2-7	TGCAGTGCTAGAGATACGCTAGCGGGAGTGGAGCAGTACTTC	CSARDTLAGVEQYF
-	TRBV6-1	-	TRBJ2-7	TGTGCCAGCAGCGACCTCACAGTAACCTACGAGCAGTACTTC	CASSDLTVTYEQYF
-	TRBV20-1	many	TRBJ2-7	TGCAGTGCTAGGGGGGGACAGAAAAGTTACGAGCAGTACTTC	CSARGGQKSYEQYF
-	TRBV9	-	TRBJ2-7	TGTGCCAGCAGCGTAGACGGCGGTTCCTACGAGCAGTACTTC	CASSVDGGSYEQYF
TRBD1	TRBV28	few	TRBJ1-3	TGTGCCAGCAGGCGCACAGGGGGCCAAGGAAACACCATATATTTT	CASRRTGGQGNTIYF
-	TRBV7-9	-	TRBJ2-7	TGTGCCAGCAGCTTAGAAATGTTGACCCACGAGCAGTACTTC	CASSLEMLTHEQYF
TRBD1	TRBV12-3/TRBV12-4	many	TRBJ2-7	TGTGCCAGCAGTTCCCGGGACAGGGGATACGAGCAGTACTTC	CASSSRDRGYEQYF
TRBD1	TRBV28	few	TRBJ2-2	TGTGCCAGCACCGAGGGGGGACAGGGTACCACCGGGGAGCTGTTTTTT	CASTEGGQGTTGELFF
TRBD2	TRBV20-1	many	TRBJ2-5	TGCAGTACACGGCGGGGGGGCGCGGGAAAGACCCAGTACTTC	CSTRRGGAGKTQYF
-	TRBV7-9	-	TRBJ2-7	TGTGCCAGCAGCCCCCTAGCTAATCCCTACGAGCAGTACTTC	CASSPLANPYEQYF
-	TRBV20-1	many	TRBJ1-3	TGCAGTGCTAGACCTGACGACAGACGCAGGTCGGACACCATATATTTT	CSARPDDRRRSDTIYF
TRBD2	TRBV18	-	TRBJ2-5	TGTGCCAGCTCACCACGGCCTGGTAGCGGGAACCAAGAGACCCAGTACTTC	CASSPRPGSGNQETQYF
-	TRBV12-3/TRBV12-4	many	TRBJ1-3	TGTGCCAGCAGTTTCTCGGGAGCTGGAAACACCATATATTTT	CASSFSGAGNTIYF
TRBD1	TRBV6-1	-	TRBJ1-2	TGTGCCAGCAGTGAAGCGGGACAGGGCGGCGATGGCTACACCTTC	CASSEAGQGGDGYTF
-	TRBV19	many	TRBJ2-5	TGTGCCAGCAGCATAGGCCGGGGGCAAGAGACCCAGTACTTC	CASSIGRGQETQYF
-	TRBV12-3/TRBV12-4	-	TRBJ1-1	TGTGCCAGCAGCCTACCGGGGGCGGGAACTGAAGCTTTCTTT	CASSLPGAGTEAFF
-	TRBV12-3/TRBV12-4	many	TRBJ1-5	TGTGCCAGCAGTTTAGGGACAGAGGTCGAGCATTTT	CASSLGTEVEHF
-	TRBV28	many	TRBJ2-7	TGTGCCAGCAGTCCTCGGGCCCGGGGCGAGCAGTACTTC	CASSPRARGEQYF
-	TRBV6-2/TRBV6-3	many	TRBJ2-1	TGTGCCAGCAGTTACACAGGCTCCTACAATGAGCAGTTCTTC	CASSYTGSYNEQFF
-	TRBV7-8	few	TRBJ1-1	TGTGCCAGCAGCTCTATTTCAGGGAAGGGCACTGAAGCTTTCTTT	CASSSISGKGTEAFF
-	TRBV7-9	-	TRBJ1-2	TGTGCCAGCAGCTTATCTGAGGTTAACTATGGCTACACCTTC	CASSLSEVNYGYTF
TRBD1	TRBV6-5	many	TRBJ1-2	TGTGCCAGCAGTTATGGGGACAGGGCAAGCTACACCTTC	CASSYGDRASYTF
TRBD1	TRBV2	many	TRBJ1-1	TGTGCCAGCAGCCGACAGGGCCCTGAAGCTTTCTTT	CASSRQGPEAFF
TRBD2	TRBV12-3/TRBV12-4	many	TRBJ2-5	TGTGCCAGCAGTTTATACGGGGGGGCTGAGACCCAGTACTTC	CASSLYGGAETQYF
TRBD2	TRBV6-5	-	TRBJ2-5	TGTGCCAGCAGTTACCGGGGGACTACCCAAGAGACCCAGTACTTC	CASSYRGTTQETQYF
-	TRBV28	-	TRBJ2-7	TGTGCCAGCAGTTCTACAACTCCTAGGGAGCAGTACTTC	CASSSTTPREQYF
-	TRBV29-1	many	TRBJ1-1	TGCAGCGTTGGCAGACGGGAGAACACTGAAGCTTTCTTT	CSVGRRENTEAFF
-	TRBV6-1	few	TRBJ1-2	TGTGCCAGCAGTCAATCGGGACGGATTGGTGGCTACACCTTC	CASSQSGRIGGYTF
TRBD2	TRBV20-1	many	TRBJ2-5	TGCAGTGCTAGCCTAGCGGCGACGGAGACCCAGTACTTC	CSASLAATETQYF
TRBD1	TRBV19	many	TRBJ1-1	TGTGCCAGTAGTCCACAGGGGTCCTCCACTGAAGCTTTCTTT	CASSPQGSSTEAFF
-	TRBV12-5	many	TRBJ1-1	TGTGCTAGCGCAGCTAATAGCGGTTCCACTGAAGCTTTCTTT	CASAANSGSTEAFF
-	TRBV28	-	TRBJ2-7	TGTGCCAGCATCCAGGCTAGCTATCAACCCTACGATCAGTACTTC	CASIQASYQPYDQYF
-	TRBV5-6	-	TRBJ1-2	TGTGCCAGCAGCTTGGGCAGAAAATATGGCTACACCTTC	CASSLGRKYGYTF
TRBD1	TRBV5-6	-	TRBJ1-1	TGTGCCAGCAGTTGGGGACAGCCTCGGGTGAACACTGAAGCTTTCTTT	CASSWGQPRVNTEAFF
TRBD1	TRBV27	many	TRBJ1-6	TGTGCCAGCAGTTTATCGACAGGGAGGGGTTCACCCCTCCACTTT	CASSLSTGRGSPLHF
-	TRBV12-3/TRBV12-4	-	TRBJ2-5	TGTGCCAGCAGTTTAGGTCACGGGGGAGAAGAGACCCAGTACTTC	CASSLGHGGEETQYF
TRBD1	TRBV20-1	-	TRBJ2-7	TGCAGTGCTTCGACGGGACAGGTCTACGAGCAGTACTTC	CSASTGQVYEQYF
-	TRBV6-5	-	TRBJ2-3	TGTGCCAGCAGTTACAGTGGTAACATCAGGGATACGCAGTATTTT	CASSYSGNIRDTQYF
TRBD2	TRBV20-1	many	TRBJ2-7	TGCAGTGCTAGCCCGACTAGCGGGGGGGCGTACGAGCAGTACTTC	CSASPTSGGAYEQYF
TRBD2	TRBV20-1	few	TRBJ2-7	TGCAGTGCGCTAAACGAGCGGGAGGGTTACTACGAGCAGTACTTC	CSALNEREGYYEQYF